Listed below are T cell receptor beta chains from one sample, sequenced in a study of shared clonotypes between healthy human individuals. Assay: immunoSEQ multiplex PCR; the TCRdb copy retains only in-frame clones and omits some. This sample yields more than 1.2 million clones, of which just under 99% are seen a single time; 0.36% belongs to the top ten. Material: naive CD4+ T cells sorted from blood. The receptors shown here come from a man aged 30 to 45 in good health. CDR3s include the opening cysteine and the closing phenylalanine or tryptophan. A D gene is named only where the DNA matches it firmly. A clone size is listed for some rows: how often the clone was seen (once, few, many), or a class if it is expanded.

once	-	TRBV10-3	TRBJ1-1	TGTGCCATCAGTGAGTCTAGGGTCCAGAGAGCTTTCTTT	CAISESRVQRAFF
-	-	TRBV28	TRBJ2-7	TGTGCCAGCAGTTTACCCGCACAAACCTACGAGCAGTACTTC	CASSLPAQTYEQYF
-	-	TRBV4-3	TRBJ2-1	TGCGCCAGCAGCCAAGATCCCCTAGTTGGCGAGCAGTTCTTC	CASSQDPLVGEQFF
once	TRBD1	TRBV7-9	TRBJ1-4	TGTGCCAGCAGCCTGTTCGGACAGGGGAGGGGTGAAAAACTGTTTTTT	CASSLFGQGRGEKLFF
-	-	TRBV10-3	TRBJ1-1	TGTGCCATCAGTGGATCGGCGAACACTGAAGCTTTCTTT	CAISGSANTEAFF
-	-	TRBV5-5	TRBJ2-7	TGTGCCAGCAGCTTGTTGACAGCTACCTACGAGCAGTACTTC	CASSLLTATYEQYF
-	TRBD1	TRBV7-9	TRBJ1-2	TGTGCCAGCAGCTACGGACAGGGGGCGGACTATGGCTACACCTTC	CASSYGQGADYGYTF
-	-	TRBV23-1	TRBJ2-5	TGCGCCAGCAGCCTAAGGTGGGGGGCTGGAGAGACCCAGTACTTC	CASSLRWGAGETQYF
once	-	TRBV25-1	TRBJ2-2	TGTGCCAGCAGAGAGACTGTCACCGGGGAGCTGTTTTTT	CASRETVTGELFF
-	TRBD1	TRBV28	TRBJ2-7	TGTGCCAGCAGGCCTGGTGGGCAGGGGGCCAAGGAGCAGTACTTC	CASRPGGQGAKEQYF
-	TRBD1	TRBV11-1	TRBJ2-1	TGTGCCAGCAGCAGCTCGGGACAGCTCTACAATGAGCAGTTCTTC	CASSSSGQLYNEQFF